This T cell receptor (beta chain) was identified during a study of PD-1 blockade in classical Hodgkin lymphoma. On the study more broadly: With a 2-week interval, patients received intravenous nivolumab at 3 mg/kg.

The protocol was immunoSEQ multiplex PCR, while the TCRdb copy is restricted to in-frame clones and leaves out a portion. Of 20,000 to 30,000 clones listed, approximately 81% were seen once; the top ten hold roughly a fifth. Germline assignment: CDR1 MDHEN and CDR2 SYDVKM. The V end was cut by 6 bases, the J end by 4 bases, with 9 bases between. The CDR3 totals 12 residues. Each patient experienced a relapse that followed autologous stem cell transplantation, and brentuximab vedotin exposure varied. Of note for this clone: Its antigen remains unknown.

The study's findings and limits: Nivolumab initiation under 1 year post-ASCT meant exclusion.

The source is a human donor with classical Hodgkin lymphoma. V gene TRBV28 combines with J gene TRBJ1-1; no definite D call. The sample consisted of peripheral blood mononuclear cells (PBMCs), taken before the second cycle of nivolumab. This CDR3 is CASSDIPTEAFF. The CDR3 nucleotides are TGTGCCAGCAGCGATATTCCCACTGAAGCTTTCTTT.